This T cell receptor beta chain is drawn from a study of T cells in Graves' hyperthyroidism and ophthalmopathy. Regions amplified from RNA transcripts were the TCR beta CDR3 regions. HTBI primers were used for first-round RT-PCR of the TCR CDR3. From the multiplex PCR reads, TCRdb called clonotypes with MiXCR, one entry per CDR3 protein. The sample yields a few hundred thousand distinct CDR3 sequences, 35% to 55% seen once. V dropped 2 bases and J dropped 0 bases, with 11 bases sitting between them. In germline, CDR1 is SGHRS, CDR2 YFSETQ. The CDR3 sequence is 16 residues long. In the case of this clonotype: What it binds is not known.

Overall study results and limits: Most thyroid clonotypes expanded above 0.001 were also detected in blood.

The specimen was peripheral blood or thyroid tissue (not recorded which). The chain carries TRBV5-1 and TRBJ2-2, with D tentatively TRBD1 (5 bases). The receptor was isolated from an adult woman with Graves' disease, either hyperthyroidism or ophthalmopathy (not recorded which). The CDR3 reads CASSFRGRSNTGELFF. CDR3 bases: TGCGCCAGCAGCTTTAGGGGCAGATCGAACACCGGGGAGCTGTTTTTT.